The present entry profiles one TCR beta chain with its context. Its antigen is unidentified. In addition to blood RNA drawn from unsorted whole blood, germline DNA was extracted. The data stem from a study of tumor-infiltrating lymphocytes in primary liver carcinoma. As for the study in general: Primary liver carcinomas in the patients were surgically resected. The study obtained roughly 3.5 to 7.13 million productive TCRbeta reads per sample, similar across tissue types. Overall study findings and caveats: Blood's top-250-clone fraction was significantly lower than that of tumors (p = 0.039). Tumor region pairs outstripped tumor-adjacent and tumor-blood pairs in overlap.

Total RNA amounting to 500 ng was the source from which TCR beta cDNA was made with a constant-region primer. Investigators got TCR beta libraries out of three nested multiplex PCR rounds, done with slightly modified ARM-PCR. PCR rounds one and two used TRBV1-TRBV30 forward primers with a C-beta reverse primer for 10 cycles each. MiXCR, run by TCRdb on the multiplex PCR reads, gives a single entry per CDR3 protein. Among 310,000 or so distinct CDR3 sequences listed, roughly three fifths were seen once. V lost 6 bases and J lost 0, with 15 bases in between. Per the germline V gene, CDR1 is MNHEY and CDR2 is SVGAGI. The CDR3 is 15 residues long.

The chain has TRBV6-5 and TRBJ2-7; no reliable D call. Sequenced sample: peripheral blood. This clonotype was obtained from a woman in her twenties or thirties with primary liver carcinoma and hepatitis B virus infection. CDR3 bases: TGTGCCAGCAGACCTCTCCTAGGACCCTCCTACGAGCAGTACTTC. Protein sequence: CASRPLLGPSYEQYF.